This section outlines one T cell receptor beta chain sequence together with its context. It lacks a known antigen. Nothing much larger sits one base from this clone, and base qualities are not available. This sample is drawn from a study of T cell responses to AZD1222 COVID-19 vaccine (dated by TCRdb to about 2021). Broadly, across the study: AZD1222 recipients with second doses at about 4 weeks or about 12 weeks were pooled, because spike-specific TCR depth and breadth did not differ between schedules. A total of 233 trial participants underwent TCR sequencing, of whom 200 to 220 received two doses of AZD1222 and around 25 received two doses of the MenACWY control vaccine. Trial participants were enrolled into age subgroups of 18-55, 56-69 and 70-plus years, which contained around 150, 29 and 61 TCR-sequenced participants, respectively. What the authors observed across the whole study: The whole spike protein was spanned by vaccine-associated CD4 TCRs, and dominant responses were seen in regions 160-218 and 743-854. Participants were mostly white British and included more females than males, and it was suggested by the authors that clonal diversity may have been underestimated. Because no samples from the day 14 peak response were available, repertoires could be characterized only after the peak T cell response. Spike-specific TCR breadth and depth rose significantly after two AZD1222 doses compared with day 0 and with MenACWY recipients. Conclusions about previously exposed vaccinees are limited because only five or six AZD1222 recipients were SARS-CoV-2 seropositive at baseline. Reportedly, almost half of the unique spike-specific TCRs recognized epitopes lying outside the regions that are mutated in the B.1.351 and B.1.1.7 variants. In the small 56-69-year group, the increase in depth fell short of significance, most likely because of low power.

Measured from the cysteine to the phenylalanine, the CDR3 is 15 residues long. Of the read, only the CDR3 DNA is kept; its 45 bases are in frame from base 1. V is trimmed back by 5 bases and J by 3 bases, and the junction contains 6 bases that no gene match accounts for. Per the germline V gene (reference sequence), SEHNR is the CDR1 and FQNEAQ is the CDR2. The CDR3 regions of human TCRbeta chains were analyzed by immunosequencing. The study's own analysis went as follows. TCRs in the repertoires were matched against a reference library of SARS-CoV-2-specific TCRs that had been generated with the MIRA antigen-specificity platform. Breadth was defined as the fraction of unique TCRs that were SARS-CoV-2-associated. Depth was defined as the fraction of total T cells that were SARS-CoV-2-associated. Using the MIRA data, each spike-specific TCR was mapped to the spike region that the TCR reacts to and placed in a CD4 or CD8 class. Log10-transformed breadth and depth values were compared by one-way ANOVA with Sidak's multiple comparisons tests. The table was pulled from immuneACCESS by TCRdb, which kept in-frame rearrangements only. Such tables lose some clones; where checked, under half of the loss comes from unresolved V genes, and the rest has no known cause. The DNA gave D and trimming, while V, J and clone size come from that table. Counted in this sample were approximately 150,000 clones; 80% to 95% of them appeared once. The top ten hold around 2.3% of the sample.

In the paper's terms, the time point label means: baseline before first vaccination. Samples from vaccinated people were obtained from the UK trials COV001 and COV002, which included a single-blind randomized controlled phase 2/3 trial of AZD1222 (ChAdOx1 nCoV-19) in healthy adults. For TCRbeta chain sequencing, PBMC samples from trial participants were taken at day 0 and at day 28 after the second dose. Recombination connected TRBV7-9 to TRBJ2-3; 9 bases in the middle match TRBD1. This clonotype originated in an adult in good health. The sequenced sample was peripheral blood, obtained on day 0 of AZD1222 vaccination. The nucleotide sequence is given as TGTGCCAGCAGCCCTACAGGGGGCATGACAGATACGCAGTATTTT. This translates into CASSPTGGMTDTQYF.